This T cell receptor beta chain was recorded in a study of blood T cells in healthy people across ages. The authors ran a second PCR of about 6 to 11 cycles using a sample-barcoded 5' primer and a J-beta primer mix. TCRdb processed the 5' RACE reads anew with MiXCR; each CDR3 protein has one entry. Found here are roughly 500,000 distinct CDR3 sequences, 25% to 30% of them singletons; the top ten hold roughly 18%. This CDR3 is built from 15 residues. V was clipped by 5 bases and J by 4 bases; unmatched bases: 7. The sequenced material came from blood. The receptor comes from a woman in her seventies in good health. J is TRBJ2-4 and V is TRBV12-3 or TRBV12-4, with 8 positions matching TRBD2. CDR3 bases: TGTGCCAGCAGTGGATGGCGGGGGGTAAAAAACATTCAGTACTTC. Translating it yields CASSGWRGVKNIQYF.